This TCR beta chain was profiled in a study of identical twins. Study-level findings and limits: Among beta out-of-frame sequences, excess sharing between twins appeared weaker.

CDR3 length: 16 residues. V was clipped by 2 bases and J by 8 bases, with 21 bases between them. About this clonotype: The antigen remains undetermined.

One entry per CDR3 protein, called by TCRdb with MiXCR from the 5' RACE reads. This table has 500,000 to 600,000 distinct CDR3 sequences, 20% to 25% appearing once. Healthy Caucasians, and only they, were the donors. This sample also appeared in a second study, on T cells expressing NK-cell markers. That work states: One of eight sequenced donors was HCMV-seronegative; the other seven were seropositive. Restriction of the sorted population to alpha-beta TCR T cells was achieved in several experiments with an anti-gamma-delta TCR antibody.

The receptor's source is a woman in her late teens or twenties in good health. The chain combines TRBV12-3 or TRBV12-4 with TRBJ1-2; D not resolved. Sequencing input: CD4+ T cells sorted from blood. CDR3 sequence: CASSLKYWGSSLGYTF. CDR3 coding DNA: TGTGCCAGCAGTTTAAAGTATTGGGGATCGTCGTTAGGCTACACCTTC.